The 15 T cell receptor beta chains listed next were all sequenced from one sample in a study of blood T cell repertoires in COVID-19 (TCRdb year 2020). The method was the immunoSEQ multiplex PCR assay. TCRdb mirrors the immuneACCESS table, restricted to in-frame sequences. Some clones are absent from its copies; in checked studies, under half trace to an unresolved V gene, and the reason for the others is unknown. The sample contains about half a million clones, 70% to 90% of them found a single time. Approximately 3% of the sample belongs to the ten largest clones. Sequencing was done on a sample of peripheral blood. These receptor sequences come from a human donor in a cohort sampled during active COVID-19.

Concerning this clone: This CDR3 fails to terminate in the conserved phenylalanine or tryptophan, so it likely reflects a read error. Because the CDR3's place on the DNA is in doubt, the DNA is left out and the CDR3 is given as listed by TCRdb. The chain employs TRBV12-3 or TRBV12-4 and TRBJ1-2; the table calls TRBD1, which could not be checked here. The CDR3 extends over 12 residues, inclusive of both ends. The CDR3 loop is CASSLTPGQLAV.

Worth noting for this clone: A read error may produce the germline difference seen at one junction end. The CDR3 sequence is CASSPRFHNEQFF. The CDR3 bases are TGTGCTAGCAGCCCCCGGTTTCACAATGAGCAGTTCTTC. The chain combines TRBV7-7 with TRBJ2-1; D gene ambiguous. The CDR3 sequence is 13 residues long. Germline CDR1 is SSHAT and CDR2 is FNYEAQ (reference sequence). Using reference TRBV7-7 and TRBJ2-1 for the parts outside the CDR3, the full variable domain is GAGVSQSPRYKVTKRGQDVTLRCDPISSHATLYWYQQALGQGPEFLTYFNYEAQPDKSGLPSDRFSAERPEGSISTLTIQRTEQRDSAMYRCASSPRFHNEQFFGPGTRLTVL.

The chain links TRBV28 to TRBJ1-6; 11 positions match TRBD1. Germline V gene lookup returns CDR1 MDHEN and CDR2 SYDVKM. The CDR3 has 17 residues. The trim removed 7 bases at V and 10 bases at J, leaving 15 bases unmatched. The CDR3 spells CASNVLGDRGSGSPLHF. In nucleotides, the CDR3 is TGTGCCAGCAACGTACTAGGGGACAGGGGGTCGGGCTCACCCCTCCACTTT.

The genes are TRBV10-3 and TRBJ1-2, with a tentative D call TRBD1 (6 bases). The germline V gene has CDR1 ENHRY and CDR2 SYGVKD. The ends were cut back, 4 bases at V and 4 bases at J, with 16 bases in the middle. The CDR3 consists of 15 residues. The CDR3 sequence: CAISGGEGDSYGYTF. The DNA for the CDR3 is TGTGCCATCAGTGGGGGGGAGGGGGACTCCTATGGCTACACCTTC.

The chain joins TRBV24-1 to TRBJ2-6; D is unclear. This CDR3 has 16 amino acids. V lost 3 bases and J 0 bases, leaving 8 bases between the germline ends. Germline-derived CDR1 and CDR2 are KGHDR and SFDVKD. CDR3 in amino acids: CATSDVGPSGANVLTF. CDR3 nucleotides: TGTGCCACCAGTGATGTGGGCCCCTCTGGGGCCAACGTCCTGACTTTC.

The rearrangement links TRBV7-2 to TRBJ1-5; 10 bases align to TRBD1. Trimming took 5 bases from V and 6 from J; bases not matched to a gene: 13. The CDR3 consists of 17 residues. In germline, CDR1 is SGHTA, CDR2 FQGNSA. CDR3 sequence reads: CASSHPQGTGDRQPQHF. The CDR3 DNA reads TGTGCCAGCAGCCACCCCCAGGGGACAGGGGATCGTCAGCCCCAGCATTTT.

V is TRBV6-5 and J is TRBJ2-1; 8 bases align to TRBD2. The CDR3 loop spans 13 amino acids. The germline CDR1 and CDR2 sequences are MNHEY and SVGAGI. Trimming took 8 bases from V and 7 from J; bases not matched to a gene: 7. In DNA form, the CDR3 reads TGTGCCAGCCACGGGAGGGCCTTGAATGAGCAGTTCTTC. Translation: CASHGRALNEQFF.

The genes are TRBV5-8 and TRBJ2-3; 9 bases align to TRBD1. The germline gives CDR1 SGHTS, CDR2 YDEGEE. CDR3 length: 15 amino acids. Trimming took 4 bases from V and 4 from J; bases not matched to a gene: 7. The CDR3 DNA reads TGTGCCAGCAGCCAGGGACAGGGTGGTGCAGATACGCAGTATTTT. Its protein product is CASSQGQGGADTQYF.

The chain joins TRBV7-8 to TRBJ1-2, with D perhaps TRBD1 (5 bases). V was clipped by 3 bases and J by 9 bases, with 14 bases between them. The CDR3 consists of 13 residues. The germline V gene has CDR1 SGHVS and CDR2 FQNEAQ. The CDR3 bases are TGTGCCAGCAGCTTTGATTCAGGGAAGAGCTACACCTTC. This translates into CASSFDSGKSYTF.

Many counts were recorded for this clone. The chain uses TRBV7-3 and TRBJ2-3; 9 bases match TRBD2. Per the germline V gene, CDR1 is SGHTA and CDR2 is FQGTGA. This CDR3 is 13 amino acids long. V gave up 2 bases and J gave up 6 bases; unmatched junction bases: 0. The CDR3 sequence is CASSLGLADTQYF. The CDR3 DNA sequence: TGTGCCAGCAGCTTAGGACTAGCGGATACGCAGTATTTT. The full variable domain, with the rest looked up from reference TRBV7-3 and TRBJ2-3, is GAGVSQTPSNKVTEKGKYVELRCDPISGHTALYWYRQSLGQGPEFLIYFQGTGAADDSGLPNDRFFAVRPEGSVSTLKIQRTERGDSAVYLCASSLGLADTQYFGPGTRLTVL.

This clone turned up a few times. The rearrangement links TRBV5-1 to TRBJ2-2; 7 bases are a match to TRBD2. This CDR3 has 14 residues. Trimming at V came to 6 bases and at J to 5 bases, leaving 7 bases not matched to a gene. Germline CDR1 SGHRS, CDR2 YFSETQ. CDR3 in DNA: TGCGCCAGCACCTCCCTAGCGGATACCGGGGAGCTGTTTTTT. It yields the protein CASTSLADTGELFF.

The chain uses TRBV18 and TRBJ1-2; D is unresolved. The CDR3 spans 15 residues. V gave up 0 bases and J gave up 2 bases, with 10 bases separating them. Germline CDR1 and CDR2: KGHSH and LQKENI. The CDR3: CASSPPMRQNYGYTF. CDR3 DNA: TGTGCCAGCTCACCACCGATGAGGCAGAACTATGGCTACACCTTC.

This chain joins TRBV5-1 and TRBJ2-7, with a weak D call TRBD1 (6 bases). V was trimmed by 0 bases and J by 3 bases, leaving 7 bases between them. The CDR3 length is 13 residues. Per the germline V gene, CDR1 is SGHRS and CDR2 is YFSETQ. CDR3: CASSLGGGYEQYF. The CDR3, as DNA: TGCGCCAGCAGCTTGGGAGGGGGCTACGAGCAGTACTTC.

Concerning this clone itself: Compared with germline, one end of the junction differs, possibly owing to a read error. The chain employs TRBV5-1 and TRBJ2-2; 7 positions agree with TRBD2. The CDR3 covers 16 residues. Germline loops: CDR1 SGHRS, CDR2 YFSETQ. CDR3 nucleotide sequence: TGCGCCCGCAGCGGGTCGGGGGGATTGAACACCGGGGAGCTGTTTTTT. Translated, it gives CARSGSGGLNTGELFF.

This sequence joins TRBV7-9 and TRBJ2-1, with 7 bases matching TRBD2. V shed 3 bases, J shed 7 bases, and the junction held 3 bases outside the gene matches. Germline CDR1 is SEHNR and CDR2 is FQNEAQ (reference sequence). This CDR3 is 13 amino acids long. CDR3 in DNA: TGTGCCAGCAGCTTGTCTAGCGGTAATGAGCAGTTCTTC. This codes for CASSLSSGNEQFF.